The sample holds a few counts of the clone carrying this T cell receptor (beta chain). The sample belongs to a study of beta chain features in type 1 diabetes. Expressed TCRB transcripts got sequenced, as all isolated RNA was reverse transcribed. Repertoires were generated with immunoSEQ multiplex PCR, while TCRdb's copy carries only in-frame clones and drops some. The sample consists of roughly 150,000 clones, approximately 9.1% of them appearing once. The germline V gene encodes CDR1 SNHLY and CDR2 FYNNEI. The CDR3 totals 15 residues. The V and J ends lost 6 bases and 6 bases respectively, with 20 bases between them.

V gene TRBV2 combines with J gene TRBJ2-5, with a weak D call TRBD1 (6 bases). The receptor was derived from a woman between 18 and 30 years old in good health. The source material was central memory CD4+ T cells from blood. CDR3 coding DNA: TGTGCCAGCAGACCTAGCAGCAGGGGTCGGAAGACCCAGTACTTC. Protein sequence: CASRPSSRGRKTQYF. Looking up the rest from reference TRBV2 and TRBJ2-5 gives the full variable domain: EPEVTQTPSHQVTQMGQEVILRCVPISNHLYFYWYRQILGQKVEFLVSFYNNEISEKSEIFDDQFSVERPDGSNFTLKIRSTKLEDSAMYFCASRPSSRGRKTQYFGPGTRLLVL.